Below, 5 T cell receptor beta chains from the same sample are listed, as sequenced in a study of blood T cell repertoires in COVID-19. Profiled with immunoSEQ multiplex PCR; TCRdb holds only in-frame clones, not every one. Of 85,000 to 90,000 clones in the sample, under 85% were seen once. Material: peripheral blood. The source of these receptors is a man aged 70-80 years with acute or convalescent COVID-19.

The chain carries TRBV23-1 and TRBJ1-1; tentative D call: TRBD1 (6 bases). TRBV23-1 is an ORF, with its function uncertain. With 8 bases removed from V and 8 bases from J, the gap between germline ends came to 21 bases. The CDR3 contains 14 residues. The CDR3 coding sequence is TGCGCCAGCTGCTCCGGGACACCATTAGTGGAAGCTTTCTTT. It translates to CASCSGTPLVEAFF.

The rearrangement links TRBV24-1 to TRBJ1-5; 7 bases map to TRBD1. The CDR3 is made up of 14 amino acids. CDR1 is KGHDR and CDR2 is SFDVKD in the germline V gene. V trimming: 6 bases; J trimming: 5 bases; junction bases outside the gene matches: 6. As DNA, the CDR3 is TGTGCCACCAGTATCGGCAGGGGGGATCAGCCCCAGCATTTT. It encodes CATSIGRGDQPQHF.

CDR3 bases: TGTGCCAGCAGCGTAGTGGACAGTAACAATGAGCAGTTCTTC. Translating it yields CASSVVDSNNEQFF. The V call is TRBV9, the J call TRBJ2-1; tentatively, D is TRBD1 (6 bases). CDR1 SGDLS and CDR2 YYNGEE come from the germline V gene. The CDR3 has 14 amino acids. Between the trimmed V and J ends, which lost 0 bases and 5 bases, there was a span of 9 bases.

The rearrangement links TRBV20-1 to TRBJ1-2; no firm D call. Germline V CDR1 and CDR2: DFQATT, SNEGSKA (reference sequence). Between the trimmed V and J ends, which lost 5 bases and 7 bases, there was a span of 8 bases. This CDR3 comprises 10 residues. The CDR3 is CSAPARGYTF. The CDR3 region has the DNA TGCAGTGCTCCCGCGCGTGGCTACACCTTC.

This clone has more than one count but fewer than ten. The V and J genes are TRBV19 and TRBJ1-2; tentative D call: TRBD1 (6 bases). This CDR3 comprises 14 residues. Germline CDR1 is LNHDA and CDR2 is SQIVND (reference sequence). Trimming removed 6 bases at V and 2 bases at J, with 13 bases between. CDR3: CASSRDIRNYGYTF. CDR3 nucleotides: TGTGCCAGTAGCAGGGACATTAGAAACTATGGCTACACCTTC.